Presented here are 7 T cell receptor beta chains from one specimen sequenced in a study of spatial heterogeneity in lung cancer. TCRdb re-called the 5' RACE reads with MiXCR, one entry per CDR3 protein. The table has fewer than 55,000 distinct CDR3 sequences, around 7.7% seen once; the top ten hold roughly 37%. Time point specified: blood at routine non-recurrence follow-up after resection. Sequencing covered unsorted whole RNA taken from tumor, nontumor lung or frozen PBMC. Specimen: PBMCs, collected at follow-up. These receptors came from a female donor with early-stage non-small cell lung cancer.

The J gene is TRBJ2-7, the V gene TRBV28; tentatively, D is TRBD1 or TRBD2 (7 bases each). CDR3 length: 14 amino acids. The germline V and J ends were trimmed by 6 bases and 1 base, with 13 bases remaining between them. Germline V gives CDR1 MDHEN, CDR2 SYDVKM. The DNA of the CDR3 is TGTGCCAGCAGGGGACTACAGGGGTCCTACGAGCAGTACTTC. It is translated as CASRGLQGSYEQYF. The variable domain in full, with the rest retrieved from reference TRBV28 and TRBJ2-7, is DVKVTQSSRYLVKRTGEKVFLECVQDMDHENMFWYRQDPGLGLRLIYFSYDVKMKEKGDIPEGYSVSREKKERFSLILESASTNQTSMYLCASRGLQGSYEQYFGPGTRLTVT.

This clonotype was counted between two and nine times. Here the CDR3 DNA reads TGTGCCAGCAGCTCCCAGGGCTCCTACGAGCAGTACTTC. This encodes CASSSQGSYEQYF. V usage is TRBV11-3 and J usage is TRBJ2-7; D might be TRBD1 (5 bases). The CDR3 spans 13 residues. V was cut by 4 bases and J by 0 bases, with 7 bases left in between. The germline V gene has CDR1 SGHNT and CDR2 YENEEA.

The sample holds many counts of this clonotype. The chain couples TRBV28 to TRBJ2-7, with TRBD2 matching 7 bases. Germline CDR1 reads MDHEN; CDR2 reads SYDVKM. Trimming cost V 5 bases and J 4 bases; bases outside gene matches: 5. The CDR3 totals 13 residues. Written as DNA, the CDR3 is TGTGCCAGCAGTCTGGGGGGGGTATACGAGCAGTACTTC. Translation gives CASSLGGVYEQYF.

The rearrangement joins TRBV9 to TRBJ2-1; D may be TRBD2 (5 bases). Germline CDR1 reads SGDLS; CDR2 reads YYNGEE. This CDR3 has 12 residues. V gave up 0 bases and J gave up 9 bases, with 7 bases separating them. The CDR3 sequence: CASSVVAGEQFF. DNA for the CDR3: TGTGCCAGCAGCGTAGTCGCGGGTGAGCAGTTCTTC. Variable domain in full (rest from reference TRBV9 and TRBJ2-1): DSGVTQTPKHLITATGQRVTLRCSPRSGDLSVYWYQQSLDQGLQFLIQYYNGEERAKGNILERFSAQQFPDLHSELNLSSLELGDSALYFCASSVVAGEQFFGPGTRLTVL.

This clonotype came up many times. V and J are TRBV12-3 or TRBV12-4 and TRBJ2-5; 9 bases line up with TRBD2. CDR3 length equals 14 residues. The V and J ends lost 7 bases and 3 bases, in that order; junction bases with no gene match: 6. CDR3 nucleotides: TGTGCCAGCAATCGCGGGGGGGACAAAGAGACCCAGTACTTC. It encodes CASNRGGDKETQYF.

In its sample, this clonotype was seen a few times. V usage is TRBV15 and J usage is TRBJ2-7, with D perhaps TRBD1 (5 bases). This CDR3 region has 15 residues. Germline V gene sequence: CDR1 LNHNV, CDR2 YYDKDF (reference sequence). The V end lost 0 bases, the J end lost 7 bases, and 16 bases lay between the germline ends. The CDR3 reads CATSRDQGPQGEQYF. The CDR3 region has the DNA TGTGCCACCAGCAGAGATCAGGGTCCCCAGGGTGAGCAGTACTTC.

This clonotype was detected ten times or more. This chain connects TRBV7-2 to TRBJ1-1; TRBD1 matches at 9 bases. CDR3 length equals 16 residues. V shed 5 bases, J shed 2 bases, and the junction held 9 bases outside the gene matches. CDR1 is SGHTA, CDR2 FQGNSA, per germline. For the CDR3, the DNA is TGTGCCAGCAGCCTTGGGACAGGGACACTAAACACTGAAGCTTTCTTT. This translates into CASSLGTGTLNTEAFF. Complete variable domain (other parts from reference TRBV7-2 and TRBJ1-1): GAGVSQSPSNKVTEKGKDVELRCDPISGHTALYWYRQSLGQGLEFLIYFQGNSAPDKSGLPSDRFSAERTGGSVSTLTIQRTQQEDSAVYLCASSLGTGTLNTEAFFGQGTRLTVV.